The 31 T cell receptor beta chains listed next were all sequenced from one sample in a study of identical twins' blood T cells. A single record per CDR3 protein comes from TCRdb applying MiXCR to the 5' RACE reads. This table holds 350,000 to 400,000 distinct CDR3 sequences, under 30% found once. Sequenced material: PBMCs. The receptors stem from a woman between 18 and 50 years old in good health.

The chain couples TRBV7-8 to TRBJ1-1; D gene uncertain. The germline V and J ends were trimmed by 5 bases and 9 bases, with 16 bases remaining between them. The length of the CDR3 is 13 residues. Germline CDR1 is SGHVS and CDR2 is FQNEAQ. The CDR3 region is CASSGRVHFKAFF. The CDR3, as DNA: TGTGCCAGCAGCGGCCGGGTCCACTTTAAAGCTTTCTTT. Complete variable domain (other parts from reference TRBV7-8 and TRBJ1-1): GAGVSQSPRYKVAKRGQDVALRCDPISGHVSLFWYQQALGQGPEFLTYFQNEAQLDKSGLPSDRFFAERPEGSVSTLKIQRTQQEDSAVYLCASSGRVHFKAFFGQGTRLTVV.

The J gene is TRBJ1-4, the V gene TRBV27; 9 nucleotides agree with TRBD1. V trimming: 6 bases; J trimming: 7 bases; junction bases outside the gene matches: 12. Germline V gene data show CDR1 as MNHEY and CDR2 as SMNVEV (reference sequence). The CDR3 has 16 residues. DNA of the CDR3: TGTGCCAGCAGCCCCCACCAGCGGGACAGGGCTGAAAAACTGTTTTTT. As protein: CASSPHQRDRAEKLFF.

Turning to this clonotype: A junction boundary mismatches the germline segment, possibly from a read error. This chain uses TRBV20-1 with TRBJ1-2; tentative D call: TRBD1 (5 bases). Germline CDR1 reads DFQATT; CDR2 reads SNEGSKA (reference sequence). The CDR3 consists of 12 residues. The CDR3 sequence: CSGQWGNYGYAF. CDR3 in DNA: TGCAGTGGCCAGTGGGGGAACTATGGCTACGCCTTC.

This chain connects TRBV20-1 to TRBJ2-4; the D gene could be TRBD1 or TRBD2 (5 bases each). Germline V gene lookup returns CDR1 DFQATT and CDR2 SNEGSKA (reference sequence). This CDR3 is built from 12 residues. V was pared by 5 bases and J by 6 bases, with 11 bases between. Here the CDR3 DNA reads TGCAGTGCTGACCCGAGGGGAAACATTCAGTACTTC. Encoded protein: CSADPRGNIQYF.

In its sample, this clonotype was seen many times. The chain employs TRBV18 and TRBJ1-1; 11 positions match TRBD1. CDR3 length equals 17 residues. The ends lost 6 bases at V and 0 bases at J; junction bases unmatched: 9. Germline lookup yields CDR1 KGHSH and CDR2 LQKENI. CDR3 sequence reads: CASSRNGQGAVNTEAFF. In DNA, the CDR3 is TGTGCCAGCTCCCGCAACGGACAGGGGGCCGTGAACACTGAAGCTTTCTTT.

This clonotype was observed at least ten times. The rearrangement uses TRBV7-9 and TRBJ2-7; no definite D call. The CDR3 length is 13 residues. V was shortened by 4 bases and J by 7 bases, with 14 bases between the two germline ends. Germline CDR1 SEHNR, CDR2 FQNEAQ (reference sequence). The CDR3 region is CASSSAAKLEQYF. The CDR3 bases are TGTGCCAGCAGCTCCGCGGCGAAGTTAGAGCAGTACTTC.

This clonotype was observed a handful of times. The chain carries TRBV27 and TRBJ2-2; D gene unclear. Trimming stripped 4 bases from V and 2 bases from J, with 5 bases between. The CDR3 contains 13 residues. Per germline, CDR1 MNHEY and CDR2 SMNVEV (reference sequence). The CDR3 DNA sequence: TGTGCCAGCAGTTCAATAAACACCGGGGAGCTGTTTTTT. This translates into CASSSINTGELFF.

The genes are TRBV6-2 or TRBV6-3 and TRBJ1-1, with D perhaps matching TRBD1 (5 bases). Germline assignment: CDR1 MNHEY and CDR2 SVGEGT. This CDR3 spans 13 amino acids. V was trimmed by 2 bases and J by 4 bases, leaving 8 bases between them. The chain's CDR3 is CASSYKGTTEAFF. The CDR3 DNA reads as TGTGCCAGCAGTTACAAGGGGACCACTGAAGCTTTCTTT.

The chain carries TRBV20-1 and TRBJ1-2; 7 bases align to TRBD1. CDR3 length: 13 amino acids. Looked up from germline, CDR1 is DFQATT and CDR2 is SNEGSKA (reference sequence). V was clipped by 6 bases and J by 4 bases; unmatched bases: 8. The CDR3 spells CSARDRAPYGYTF. The CDR3 DNA sequence: TGCAGTGCCCGAGACAGGGCCCCCTATGGCTACACCTTC.

This clonotype was detected only a few times. J is TRBJ2-1 and V is TRBV13, with D possibly being TRBD2 (6 bases). Germline V gene sequence: CDR1 PRHDT, CDR2 FYEKMQ (reference sequence). V lost 5 bases, J lost 6 bases, and 20 bases lay in between. CDR3 length: 16 amino acids. In nucleotides, the CDR3 is TGTGCCAGCAGCACCCGTTGGGGACTCACTATCAATGAGCAGTTCTTC. Its protein is CASSTRWGLTINEQFF.

The chain carries TRBV30 and TRBJ1-5; tentatively, D is TRBD1 (5 bases). The germline V and J ends were trimmed by 1 base and 7 bases, with 11 bases remaining between them. The germline V gene has CDR1 GTSNPN and CDR2 SVGIG (reference sequence). CDR3 length equals 13 residues. As DNA, the CDR3 is TGTGCCTGGAGTGACCGGGGGAACCAGCCCCAGCATTTT. Translated: CAWSDRGNQPQHF.

This clonotype came up a few times. The rearrangement joins TRBV6-1 to TRBJ1-5; TRBD1 aligns across 7 bases. Unmatched junction bases numbered 6, after V lost 7 bases and J lost 0 bases. This CDR3 has 15 amino acids. CDR1 MNHNS and CDR2 SASEGT come from the germline V gene. CDR3: CASIFGTASNQPQHF. CDR3 bases: TGTGCCAGCATTTTCGGGACAGCTAGCAATCAGCCCCAGCATTTT.

This clonotype was seen at least ten times. The genes are TRBV20-1 and TRBJ2-1, with no clear D. The V gene's germline CDR1 is DFQATT and CDR2 SNEGSKA (reference sequence). The CDR3 is 12 residues long. Trimming left V 3 bases short and J 7 bases short, with 10 bases between. The CDR3 DNA reads TGCAGTGCTAGGAAGCTAGAAAATGAGCAGTTCTTC. Protein sequence: CSARKLENEQFF.

The gene calls are TRBV7-9 and TRBJ2-7, with no clear D. Trimming stripped 2 bases from V and 7 bases from J, with 9 bases between. CDR1 and CDR2 (germline): SEHNR, FQNEAQ (reference sequence). The CDR3 loop spans 12 amino acids. The CDR3 DNA reads TGTGCCAGCAGCTTACCATACTCGGAGCAGTACTTC. Translated, it gives CASSLPYSEQYF.

This sequence joins TRBV20-1 and TRBJ1-2; maybe TRBD1 (5 bases). Germline CDR1 is DFQATT and CDR2 is SNEGSKA (reference sequence). The length of the CDR3 is 12 residues. The germline V and J ends were trimmed by 3 bases and 4 bases, with 9 bases remaining between them. This CDR3 is CSARDNSYGYTF. CDR3 sequence (DNA): TGCAGTGCTAGGGACAACTCCTATGGCTACACCTTC.

This clonotype was detected a few times. The rearrangement uses TRBV6-2 or TRBV6-3 and TRBJ2-2; 7 positions agree with TRBD1. The CDR3 extends over 15 amino acids. CDR1 MNHEY and CDR2 SVGEGT come from the germline V gene. V lost 6 bases and J lost 2; bases outside the gene matches: 6. The CDR3 loop is CASSPQGPNTGELFF. In DNA, the CDR3 is TGTGCCAGCAGCCCACAGGGGCCCAACACCGGGGAGCTGTTTTTT.

This clonotype appeared once. The germline gene is not matched at one end of the junction; a read error may be the cause. V usage is TRBV5-1 and J usage is TRBJ1-1, with a weak D call TRBD1 (5 bases). The CDR3 totals 16 residues. Germline V gene data show CDR1 as SGHRS and CDR2 as YFSETQ. The CDR3 bases are TGCGCCAACAGCATGCTCACGGCAGGGAAGAACACTGAAGCTTTCTTT. Translation gives CANSMLTAGKNTEAFF. Using reference TRBV5-1 and TRBJ1-1 for the parts outside the CDR3, the full variable domain is KAGVTQTPRYLIKTRGQQVTLSCSPISGHRSVSWYQQTPGQGLQFLFEYFSETQRNKGNFPGRFSGRQFSNSRSEMNVSTLELGDSALYLCANSMLTAGKNTEAFFGQGTRLTVV.

The gene calls are TRBV3-1 and TRBJ2-1; 13 bases agree with TRBD2. The CDR3 is 15 residues long. The ends lost 5 bases at V and 9 bases at J; junction bases unmatched: 7. Per germline, CDR1 LGHDT and CDR2 YNNKEL (reference sequence). This CDR3 reads CASSSLAGGPGEQFF. The CDR3 DNA sequence: TGTGCCAGCAGCTCACTAGCGGGAGGGCCTGGTGAGCAGTTCTTC.

This clonotype was observed at least ten times. This chain uses TRBV2 with TRBJ2-4; TRBD1 or TRBD2 may be the D gene (5 bases each). This CDR3 spans 14 amino acids. From germline, CDR1 is SNHLY and CDR2 FYNNEI. V lost 8 bases and J lost 4, with 15 bases in between. CDR3 sequence reads: CASWGPRDKNIQYF. Written as DNA, the CDR3 is TGTGCCAGCTGGGGACCTAGAGATAAAAACATTCAGTACTTC.

In its sample, this clonotype was seen once. Given a much more abundant clone one base away, this may be a read error. The chain is built from TRBV10-3 and TRBJ2-7; D is possibly TRBD1 (5 bases). The CDR3 consists of 12 residues. Germline V gene sequence: CDR1 ENHRY, CDR2 SYGVKD. The CDR3 coding sequence is TGTGCCATCAGTGTACAAGGGGTTGAGCATTACTTC. As protein: CAISVQGVEHYF.

The chain recombines TRBV20-1 with TRBJ1-5, with unresolved D. The CDR3 loop spans 12 amino acids. V was trimmed by 3 bases and J by 4 bases, leaving 7 bases between them. CDR1 is DFQATT, CDR2 SNEGSKA, per germline (reference sequence). In DNA, the CDR3 is TGCAGTGCTAGCGGGGTAAATCAGCCCCAGCATTTT. Translating gives CSASGVNQPQHF.

This chain connects TRBV5-5 to TRBJ1-2; D is unresolved. Germline loops: CDR1 SGHKS, CDR2 YYEKEE (reference sequence). The ends were cut back, 4 bases at V and 1 base at J, with 11 bases in the middle. The CDR3 is 14 amino acids. The CDR3 DNA reads as TGTGCCAGCAGCCGTAGGACGGATAACTATGGCTACACCTTC. Residues: CASSRRTDNYGYTF.

The rearrangement joins TRBV28 to TRBJ1-5; no firm D call. Germline CDR1 reads MDHEN; CDR2 reads SYDVKM. V lost 6 bases and J lost 4, with 10 bases in between. The CDR3 contains 13 residues. CDR3 in DNA: TGTGCCAGCAGACTTCTCCTAAATCAGCCCCAGCATTTT. It yields the protein CASRLLLNQPQHF.

The J gene is TRBJ1-1, the V gene TRBV18; maybe TRBD1 (5 bases). CDR3 length: 13 residues. V dropped 3 bases and J dropped 7 bases, with 12 bases sitting between them. Germline V gene data show CDR1 as KGHSH and CDR2 as LQKENI. This chain's CDR3 is CASSPRGEDEAFF. CDR3 bases: TGTGCCAGCTCACCGAGGGGAGAGGATGAAGCTTTCTTT.

The chain is built from TRBV10-2 and TRBJ2-3, with D hard to call. The CDR3 runs 14 residues. Germline V gene data show CDR1 as WSHSY and CDR2 as SAAADI. V gave up 4 bases and J gave up 0 bases, with 8 bases separating them. This CDR3 reads CASSGASSTDTQYF. The CDR3 nucleotides are TGCGCCAGCAGTGGGGCTTCTAGCACAGATACGCAGTATTTT.

This sequence joins TRBV5-6 and TRBJ1-5; 7 nucleotides line up with TRBD1. V was pared by 1 base and J by 8 bases, with 6 bases of the junction left unmatched. The CDR3 extends over 14 amino acids. Germline CDR1 and CDR2: SGHDT and YYEEEE. The CDR3 loop is CASSLRAGGKPQHF. In DNA form, the CDR3 reads TGTGCCAGCAGCTTGCGGGCAGGGGGAAAGCCCCAGCATTTT.

This chain links TRBV2 with TRBJ1-4; D is uncertain. CDR3 length equals 15 residues. Germline CDR1 SNHLY, CDR2 FYNNEI. V was pared by 6 bases and J by 3 bases, with 14 bases between. The CDR3 region has the DNA TGTGCCAGCAGGGGTTCTTATGCAGCTAATGAAAAACTGTTTTTT. Translated, it gives CASRGSYAANEKLFF.

This clonotype was counted a few times. V is TRBV20-1 and J is TRBJ1-1; maybe TRBD1 (5 bases). Per the germline V gene, CDR1 is DFQATT and CDR2 is SNEGSKA (reference sequence). This CDR3 has 15 amino acids. V was trimmed by 1 base and J by 0 bases, leaving 12 bases between them. CDR3 loop: CSARGGGTMNTEAFF. DNA for the CDR3: TGCAGTGCTAGAGGGGGGGGAACAATGAACACTGAAGCTTTCTTT.

The chain joins TRBV20-1 to TRBJ1-4; no definite D call. The CDR3 length is 11 residues. V lost 6 bases and J lost 8, with 10 bases in between. Germline V CDR1 and CDR2: DFQATT, SNEGSKA (reference sequence). The CDR3 DNA is TGCAGTGCCCTTTATCGAGAAAAACTGTTTTTT. It is translated as CSALYREKLFF.

This clonotype came up a few times. This rearrangement joins TRBV5-5 to TRBJ2-2; D unresolved. Germline-derived CDR1 and CDR2 are SGHKS and YYEKEE (reference sequence). The ends were cut back, 1 base at V and 0 bases at J, with 4 bases in the middle. This CDR3 has 14 amino acids. CDR3 DNA sequence: TGTGCCAGCAGCTTGTGGCCGAACACCGGGGAGCTGTTTTTT. Protein sequence: CASSLWPNTGELFF.

This clonotype was counted a few times. V and J are TRBV7-9 and TRBJ1-1, with unresolved D. V lost 5 bases to trimming and J lost 4 bases, with 17 bases between them. The CDR3 loop spans 15 amino acids. The V gene's germline CDR1 is SEHNR and CDR2 FQNEAQ (reference sequence). The CDR3 spells CASSVKQNRGTEAFF. The CDR3 DNA sequence: TGTGCCAGCAGCGTCAAACAAAACCGAGGCACTGAAGCTTTCTTT. Looking up the rest from reference TRBV7-9 and TRBJ1-1 gives the full variable domain: DTGVSQNPRHKITKRGQNVTFRCDPISEHNRLYWYRQTLGQGPEFLTYFQNEAQLEKSRLLSDRFSAERPKGSFSTLEIQRTEQGDSAMYLCASSVKQNRGTEAFFGQGTRLTVV.